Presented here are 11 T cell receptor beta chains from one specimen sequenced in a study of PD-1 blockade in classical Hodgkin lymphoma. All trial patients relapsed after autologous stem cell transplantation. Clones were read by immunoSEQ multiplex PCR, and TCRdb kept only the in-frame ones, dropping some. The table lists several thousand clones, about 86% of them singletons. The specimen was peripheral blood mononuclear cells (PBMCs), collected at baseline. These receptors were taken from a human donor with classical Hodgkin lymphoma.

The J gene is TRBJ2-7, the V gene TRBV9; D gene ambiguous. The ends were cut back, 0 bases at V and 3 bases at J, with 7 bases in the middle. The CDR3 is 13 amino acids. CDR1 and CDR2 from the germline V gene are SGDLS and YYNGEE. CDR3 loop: CASSVAANYEQYF. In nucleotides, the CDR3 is TGTGCCAGCAGCGTAGCAGCCAACTACGAGCAGTACTTC.

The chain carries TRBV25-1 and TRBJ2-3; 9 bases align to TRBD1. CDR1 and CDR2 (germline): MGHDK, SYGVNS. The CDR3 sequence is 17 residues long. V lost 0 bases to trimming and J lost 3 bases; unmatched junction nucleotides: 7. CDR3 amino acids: CASSEYLGQGRTDTQYF. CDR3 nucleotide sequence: TGTGCCAGCAGTGAATATTTGGGACAGGGAAGGACAGATACGCAGTATTTT.

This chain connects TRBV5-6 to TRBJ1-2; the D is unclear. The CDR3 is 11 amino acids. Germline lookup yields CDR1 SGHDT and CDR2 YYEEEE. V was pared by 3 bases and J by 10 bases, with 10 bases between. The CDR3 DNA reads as TGTGCCAGCAGCTCTTCGACGGTCTACACCTTC. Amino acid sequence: CASSSSTVYTF. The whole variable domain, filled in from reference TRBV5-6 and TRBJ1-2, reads DAGVTQSPTHLIKTRGQQVTLRCSPKSGHDTVSWYQQALGQGPQFIFQYYEEEERQRGNFPDRFSGHQFPNYSSELNVNALLLGDSALYLCASSSSTVYTFGSGTRLTVV.

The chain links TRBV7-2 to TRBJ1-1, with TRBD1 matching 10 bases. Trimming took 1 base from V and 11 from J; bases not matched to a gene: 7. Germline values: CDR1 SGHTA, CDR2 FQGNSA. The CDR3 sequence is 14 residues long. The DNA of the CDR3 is TGTGCCAGCAGCTTAGGACAGGGGGCGTTTTTGGCTTTCTTT. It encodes CASSLGQGAFLAFF.

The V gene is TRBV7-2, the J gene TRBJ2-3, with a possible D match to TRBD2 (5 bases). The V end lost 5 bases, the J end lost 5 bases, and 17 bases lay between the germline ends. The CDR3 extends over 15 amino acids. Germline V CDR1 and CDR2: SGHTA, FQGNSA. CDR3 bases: TGTGCCAGCAGCACTTGGACCTACGGAGGAGATACGCAGTATTTT. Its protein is CASSTWTYGGDTQYF. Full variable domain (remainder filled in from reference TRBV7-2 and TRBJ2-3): GAGVSQSPSNKVTEKGKDVELRCDPISGHTALYWYRQSLGQGLEFLIYFQGNSAPDKSGLPSDRFSAERTGGSVSTLTIQRTQQEDSAVYLCASSTWTYGGDTQYFGPGTRLTVL.

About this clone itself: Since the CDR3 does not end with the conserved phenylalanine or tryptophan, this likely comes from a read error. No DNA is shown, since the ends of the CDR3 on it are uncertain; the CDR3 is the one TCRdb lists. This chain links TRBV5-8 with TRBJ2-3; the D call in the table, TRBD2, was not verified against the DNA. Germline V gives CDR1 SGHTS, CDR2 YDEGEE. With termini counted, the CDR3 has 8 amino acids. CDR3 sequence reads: CASSFGGL.

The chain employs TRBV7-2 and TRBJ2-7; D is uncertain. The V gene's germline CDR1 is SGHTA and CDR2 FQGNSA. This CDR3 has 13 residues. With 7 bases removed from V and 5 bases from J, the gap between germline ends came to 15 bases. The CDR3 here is CASKEGVADEQYF. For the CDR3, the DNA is TGTGCCAGCAAGGAAGGAGTAGCCGACGAGCAGTACTTC.

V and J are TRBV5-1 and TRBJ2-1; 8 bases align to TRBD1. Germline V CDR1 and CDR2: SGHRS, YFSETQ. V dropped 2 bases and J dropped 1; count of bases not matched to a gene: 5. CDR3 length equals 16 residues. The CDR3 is CASSLGGTGSYNEQFF. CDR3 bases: TGCGCCAGCAGCTTAGGGGGGACAGGATCCTACAATGAGCAGTTCTTC.

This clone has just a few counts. The CDR3 coding sequence is TGTGCCAGCTCGAAGGGAGGAGGCACTGAAGCTTTCTTT. Residues: CASSKGGGTEAFF. The V gene is TRBV27, the J gene TRBJ1-1; D is uncertain. This CDR3 has 13 residues. In germline, CDR1 is MNHEY, CDR2 SMNVEV (reference sequence). Trimming left V 8 bases short and J 4 bases short, with 14 bases between.

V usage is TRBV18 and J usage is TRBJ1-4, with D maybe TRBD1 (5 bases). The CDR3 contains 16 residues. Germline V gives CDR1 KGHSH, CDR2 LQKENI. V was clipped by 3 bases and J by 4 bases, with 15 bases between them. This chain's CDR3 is CASSPQGEGLNEKLFF. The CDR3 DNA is TGTGCCAGCTCACCCCAGGGAGAAGGACTTAATGAAAAACTGTTTTTT.

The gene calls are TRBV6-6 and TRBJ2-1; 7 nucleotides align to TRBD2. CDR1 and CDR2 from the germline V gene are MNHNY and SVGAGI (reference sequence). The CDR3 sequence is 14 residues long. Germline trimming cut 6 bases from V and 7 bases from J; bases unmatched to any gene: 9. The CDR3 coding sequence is TGTGCCAGCAGAACGAGCGGGAATGGAAATGAGCAGTTCTTC. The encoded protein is CASRTSGNGNEQFF.